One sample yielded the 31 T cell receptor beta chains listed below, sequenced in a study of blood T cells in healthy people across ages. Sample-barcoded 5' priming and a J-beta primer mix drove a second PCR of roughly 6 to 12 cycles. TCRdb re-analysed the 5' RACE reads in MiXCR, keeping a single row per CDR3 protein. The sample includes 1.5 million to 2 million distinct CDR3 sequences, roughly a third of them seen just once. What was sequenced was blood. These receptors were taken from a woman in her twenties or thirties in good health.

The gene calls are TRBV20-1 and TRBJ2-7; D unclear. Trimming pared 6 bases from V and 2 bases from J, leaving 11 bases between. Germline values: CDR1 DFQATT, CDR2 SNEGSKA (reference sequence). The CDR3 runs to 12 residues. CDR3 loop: CSASRTPYEQYF. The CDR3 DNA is TGCAGTGCGAGTAGGACCCCCTACGAGCAGTACTTC.

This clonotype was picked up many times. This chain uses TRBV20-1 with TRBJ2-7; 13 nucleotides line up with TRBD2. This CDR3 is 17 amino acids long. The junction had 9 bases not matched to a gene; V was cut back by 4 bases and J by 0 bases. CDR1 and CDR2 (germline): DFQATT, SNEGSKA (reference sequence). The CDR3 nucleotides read TGCAGTGCTACAACTAGCGGGGGGGTCCTGAGCTCCTACGAGCAGTACTTC. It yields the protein CSATTSGGVLSSYEQYF.

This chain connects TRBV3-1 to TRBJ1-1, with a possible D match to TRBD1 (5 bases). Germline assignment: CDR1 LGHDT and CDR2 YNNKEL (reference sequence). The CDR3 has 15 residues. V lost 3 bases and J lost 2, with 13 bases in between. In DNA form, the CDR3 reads TGTGCCAGCAGCCATCCTACGAGGGGTAACACTGAAGCTTTCTTT. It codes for CASSHPTRGNTEAFF. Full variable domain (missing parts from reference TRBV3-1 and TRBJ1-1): DTAVSQTPKYLVTQMGNDKSIKCEQNLGHDTMYWYKQDSKKFLKIMFSYNNKELIINETVPNRFSPKSPDKAHLNLHINSLELGDSAVYFCASSHPTRGNTEAFFGQGTRLTVV.

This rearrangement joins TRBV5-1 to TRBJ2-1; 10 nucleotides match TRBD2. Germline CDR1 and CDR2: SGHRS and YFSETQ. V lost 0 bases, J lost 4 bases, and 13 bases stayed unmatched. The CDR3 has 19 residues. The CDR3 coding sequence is TGCGCCAGCAGCTTGGGGACTCCCGGGACTAGCGCTACATACAATGAGCAGTTCTTC. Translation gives CASSLGTPGTSATYNEQFF.

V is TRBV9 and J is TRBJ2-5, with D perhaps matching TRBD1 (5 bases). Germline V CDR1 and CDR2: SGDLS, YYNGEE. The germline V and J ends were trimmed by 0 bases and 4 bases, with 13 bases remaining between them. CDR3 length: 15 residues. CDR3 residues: CASSVVPGMRETQYF. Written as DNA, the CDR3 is TGTGCCAGCAGCGTAGTTCCAGGGATGCGAGAGACCCAGTACTTC. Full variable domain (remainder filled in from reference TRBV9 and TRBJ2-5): DSGVTQTPKHLITATGQRVTLRCSPRSGDLSVYWYQQSLDQGLQFLIQYYNGEERAKGNILERFSAQQFPDLHSELNLSSLELGDSALYFCASSVVPGMRETQYFGPGTRLLVL.

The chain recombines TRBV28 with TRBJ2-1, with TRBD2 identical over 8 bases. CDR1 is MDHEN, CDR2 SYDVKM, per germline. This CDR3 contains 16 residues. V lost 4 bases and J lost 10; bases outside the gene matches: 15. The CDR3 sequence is CASSSGAFSGNIEQFF. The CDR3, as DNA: TGTGCCAGCAGTTCGGGGGCGTTTAGCGGGAACATCGAGCAGTTCTTC.

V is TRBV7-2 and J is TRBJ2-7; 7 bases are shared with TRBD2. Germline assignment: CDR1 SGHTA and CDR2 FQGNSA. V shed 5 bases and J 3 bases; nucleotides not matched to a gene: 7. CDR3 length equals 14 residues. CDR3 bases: TGTGCCAGCAGCCCAACGTGGACTAGCTACGAGCAGTACTTC. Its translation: CASSPTWTSYEQYF.

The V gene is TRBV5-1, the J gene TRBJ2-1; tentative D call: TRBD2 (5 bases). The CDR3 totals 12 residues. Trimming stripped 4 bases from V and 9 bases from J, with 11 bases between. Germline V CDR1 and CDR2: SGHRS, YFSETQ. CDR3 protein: CASSESSLEQFF. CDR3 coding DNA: TGCGCCAGCAGCGAGTCTAGCCTTGAGCAGTTCTTC.

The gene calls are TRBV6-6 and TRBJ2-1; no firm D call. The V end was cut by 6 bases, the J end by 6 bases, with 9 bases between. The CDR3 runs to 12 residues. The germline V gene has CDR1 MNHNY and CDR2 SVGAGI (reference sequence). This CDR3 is CASSAPLNEQFF. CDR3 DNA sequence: TGTGCCAGCAGCGCCCCCCTCAATGAGCAGTTCTTC.

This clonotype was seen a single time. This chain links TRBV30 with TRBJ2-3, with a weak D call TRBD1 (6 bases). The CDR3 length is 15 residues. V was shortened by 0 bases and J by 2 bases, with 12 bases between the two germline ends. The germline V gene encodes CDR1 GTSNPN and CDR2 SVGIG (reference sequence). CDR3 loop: CAWSVQGPDTDTQYF. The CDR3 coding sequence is TGTGCCTGGAGTGTGCAGGGGCCGGACACAGATACGCAGTATTTT.

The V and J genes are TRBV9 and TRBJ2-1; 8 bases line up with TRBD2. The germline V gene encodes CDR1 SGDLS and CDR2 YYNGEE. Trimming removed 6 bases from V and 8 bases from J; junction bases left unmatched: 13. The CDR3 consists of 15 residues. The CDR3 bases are TGTGCCAGCAACCCCGGGACTAGTATCTGCCATGAGCAGTTCTTC. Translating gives CASNPGTSICHEQFF.

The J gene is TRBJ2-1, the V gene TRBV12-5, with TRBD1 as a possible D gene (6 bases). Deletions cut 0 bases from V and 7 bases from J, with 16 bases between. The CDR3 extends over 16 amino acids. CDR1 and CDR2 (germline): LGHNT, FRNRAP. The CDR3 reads CASGLVLGAQGNEQFF. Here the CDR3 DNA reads TGTGCTAGTGGTTTGGTACTGGGGGCGCAGGGGAATGAGCAGTTCTTC. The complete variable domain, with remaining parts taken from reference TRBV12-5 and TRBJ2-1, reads DARVTQTPRHKVTEMGQEVTMRCQPILGHNTVFWYRQTMMQGLELLAYFRNRAPLDDSGMPKDRFSAEMPDATLATLKIQPSEPRDSAVYFCASGLVLGAQGNEQFFGPGTRLTVL.

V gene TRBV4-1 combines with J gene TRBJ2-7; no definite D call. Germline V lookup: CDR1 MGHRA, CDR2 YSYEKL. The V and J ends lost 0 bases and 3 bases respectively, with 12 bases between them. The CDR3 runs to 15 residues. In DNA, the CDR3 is TGCGCCAGCAGCCAAGATAACAAAAATAACTACGAGCAGTACTTC. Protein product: CASSQDNKNNYEQYF.

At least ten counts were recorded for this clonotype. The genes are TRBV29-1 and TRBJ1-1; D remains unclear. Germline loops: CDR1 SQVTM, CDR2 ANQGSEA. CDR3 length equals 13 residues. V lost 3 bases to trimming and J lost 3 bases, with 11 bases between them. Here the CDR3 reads CSVEGQTDTEAFF. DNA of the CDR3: TGCAGCGTTGAGGGCCAGACGGACACTGAAGCTTTCTTT.

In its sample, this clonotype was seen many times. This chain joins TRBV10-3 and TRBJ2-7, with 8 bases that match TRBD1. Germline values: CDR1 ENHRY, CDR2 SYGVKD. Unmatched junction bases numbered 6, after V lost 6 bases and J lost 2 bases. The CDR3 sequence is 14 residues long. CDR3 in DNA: TGTGCCATCAGACCAGGACAGGGTCCCTACGAGCAGTACTTC. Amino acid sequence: CAIRPGQGPYEQYF.

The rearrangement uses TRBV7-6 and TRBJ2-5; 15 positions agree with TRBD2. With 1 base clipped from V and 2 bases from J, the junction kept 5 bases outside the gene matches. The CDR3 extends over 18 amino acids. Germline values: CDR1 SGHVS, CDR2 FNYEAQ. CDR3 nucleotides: TGTGCCAGCAGCTTAGACCCTGGACTAGCGGGGGGGCAAGAGACCCAGTACTTC. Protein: CASSLDPGLAGGQETQYF. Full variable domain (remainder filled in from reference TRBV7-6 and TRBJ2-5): GAGVSQSPRYKVTKRGQDVALRCDPISGHVSLYWYRQALGQGPEFLTYFNYEAQQDKSGLPNDRFSAERPEGSISTLTIQRTEQRDSAMYRCASSLDPGLAGGQETQYFGPGTRLLVL.

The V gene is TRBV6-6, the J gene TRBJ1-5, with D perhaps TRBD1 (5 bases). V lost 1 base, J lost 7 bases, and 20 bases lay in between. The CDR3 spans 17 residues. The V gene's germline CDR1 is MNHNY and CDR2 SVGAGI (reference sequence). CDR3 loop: CASSYFSGPRDGQPQHF. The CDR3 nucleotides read TGTGCCAGCAGTTACTTTTCCGGGCCGAGGGACGGGCAGCCCCAGCATTTT.

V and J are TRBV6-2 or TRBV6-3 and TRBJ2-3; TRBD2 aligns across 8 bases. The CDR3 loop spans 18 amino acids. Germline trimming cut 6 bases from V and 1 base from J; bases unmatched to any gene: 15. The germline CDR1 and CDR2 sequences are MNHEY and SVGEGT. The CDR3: CASSHDGRAFVGTDTQYF. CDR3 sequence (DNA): TGTGCCAGCAGCCATGACGGGAGGGCCTTTGTTGGCACAGATACGCAGTATTTT.

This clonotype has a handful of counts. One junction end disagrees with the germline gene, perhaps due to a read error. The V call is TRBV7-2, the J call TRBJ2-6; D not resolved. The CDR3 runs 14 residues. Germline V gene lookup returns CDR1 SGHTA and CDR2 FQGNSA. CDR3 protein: CAGSSSSGANVLTF. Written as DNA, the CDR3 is TGTGCCGGCAGCTCGTCGTCCGGGGCCAACGTCCTGACTTTC.

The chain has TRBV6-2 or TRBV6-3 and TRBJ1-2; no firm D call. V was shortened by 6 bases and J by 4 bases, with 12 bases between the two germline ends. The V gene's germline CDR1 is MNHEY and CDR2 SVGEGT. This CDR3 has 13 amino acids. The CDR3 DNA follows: TGTGCCAGCAGGATAGATGGCGCCTATGGCTACACCTTC. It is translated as CASRIDGAYGYTF.

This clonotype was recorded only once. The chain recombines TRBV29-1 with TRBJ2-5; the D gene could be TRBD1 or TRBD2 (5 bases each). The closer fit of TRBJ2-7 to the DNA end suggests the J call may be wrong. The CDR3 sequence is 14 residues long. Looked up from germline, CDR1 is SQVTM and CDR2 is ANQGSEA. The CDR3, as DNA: TGCAGCGTTGACGGTTGGTCAGCGAGGGGCGAGCAGTACTTC. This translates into CSVDGWSARGEQYF.

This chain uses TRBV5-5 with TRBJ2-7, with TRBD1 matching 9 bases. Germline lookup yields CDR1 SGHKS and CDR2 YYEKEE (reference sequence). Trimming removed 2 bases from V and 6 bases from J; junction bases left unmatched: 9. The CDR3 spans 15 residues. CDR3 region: CASSLSGQGRSEQYF. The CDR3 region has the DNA TGTGCCAGCAGCTTATCTGGACAGGGGCGGTCCGAGCAGTACTTC. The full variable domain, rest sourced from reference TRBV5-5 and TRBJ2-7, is DAGVTQSPTHLIKTRGQQVTLRCSPISGHKSVSWYQQVLGQGPQFIFQYYEKEERGRGNFPDRFSARQFPNYSSELNVNALLLGDSALYLCASSLSGQGRSEQYFGPGTRLTVT.

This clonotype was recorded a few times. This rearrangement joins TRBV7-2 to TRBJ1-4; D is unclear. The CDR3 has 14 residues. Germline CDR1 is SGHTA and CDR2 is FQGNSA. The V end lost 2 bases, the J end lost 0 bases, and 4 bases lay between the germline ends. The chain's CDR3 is CASSLSATNEKLFF. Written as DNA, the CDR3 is TGTGCCAGCAGCTTATCCGCAACTAATGAAAAACTGTTTTTT.

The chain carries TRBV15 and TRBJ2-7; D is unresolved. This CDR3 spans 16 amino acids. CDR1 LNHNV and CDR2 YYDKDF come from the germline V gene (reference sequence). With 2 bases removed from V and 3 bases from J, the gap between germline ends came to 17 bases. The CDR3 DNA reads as TGTGCCACCAGCAGAAAGACTTCAAGTTGGATCTACGAGCAGTACTTC. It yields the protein CATSRKTSSWIYEQYF.

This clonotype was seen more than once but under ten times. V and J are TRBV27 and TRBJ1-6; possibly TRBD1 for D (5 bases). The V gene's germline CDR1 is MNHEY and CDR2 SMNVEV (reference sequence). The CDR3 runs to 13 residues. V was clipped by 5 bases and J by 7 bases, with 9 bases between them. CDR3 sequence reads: CASSRTGNSPLHF. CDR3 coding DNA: TGTGCCAGCAGTAGAACAGGAAATTCACCCCTCCACTTT.

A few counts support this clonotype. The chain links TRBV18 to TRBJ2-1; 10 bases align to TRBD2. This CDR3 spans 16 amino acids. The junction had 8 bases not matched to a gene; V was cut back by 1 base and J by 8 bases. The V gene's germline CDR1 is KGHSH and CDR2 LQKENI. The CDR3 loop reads CASSPLAGGPGDEQFF. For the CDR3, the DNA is TGTGCCAGCTCACCACTAGCGGGGGGCCCGGGCGATGAGCAGTTCTTC.

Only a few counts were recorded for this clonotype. CDR3: CASSLWVSDTDTQYF. Written as DNA, the CDR3 is TGTGCCAGCAGCTTATGGGTTTCAGACACAGATACGCAGTATTTT. V gene TRBV7-9 combines with J gene TRBJ2-3; D unclear. CDR1 and CDR2 (germline): SEHNR, FQNEAQ (reference sequence). The V and J ends lost 2 bases and 2 bases respectively, with 11 bases between them. The CDR3 sequence is 15 residues long.

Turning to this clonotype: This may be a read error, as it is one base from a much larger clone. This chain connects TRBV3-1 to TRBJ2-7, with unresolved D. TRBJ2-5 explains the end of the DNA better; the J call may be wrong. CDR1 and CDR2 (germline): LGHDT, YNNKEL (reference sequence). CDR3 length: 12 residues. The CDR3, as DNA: TGTGCCAGCGGCCCCCTGAGGGAGACCCAGTACTTC. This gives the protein CASGPLRETQYF.

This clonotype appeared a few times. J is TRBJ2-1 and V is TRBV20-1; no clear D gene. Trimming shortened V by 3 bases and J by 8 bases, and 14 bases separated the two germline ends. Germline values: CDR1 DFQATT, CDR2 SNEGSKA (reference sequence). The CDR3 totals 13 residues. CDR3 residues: CSASQPPRDEQFF. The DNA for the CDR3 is TGCAGTGCTAGTCAGCCTCCCCGTGATGAGCAGTTCTTC.

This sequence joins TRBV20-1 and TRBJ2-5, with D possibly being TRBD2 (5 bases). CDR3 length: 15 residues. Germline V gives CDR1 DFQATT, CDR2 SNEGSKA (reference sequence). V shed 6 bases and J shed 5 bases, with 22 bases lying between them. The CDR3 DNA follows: TGCAGTGCCAAGCCTCCAGCGGTCCGGTTGGAGACCCAGTACTTC. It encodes CSAKPPAVRLETQYF.

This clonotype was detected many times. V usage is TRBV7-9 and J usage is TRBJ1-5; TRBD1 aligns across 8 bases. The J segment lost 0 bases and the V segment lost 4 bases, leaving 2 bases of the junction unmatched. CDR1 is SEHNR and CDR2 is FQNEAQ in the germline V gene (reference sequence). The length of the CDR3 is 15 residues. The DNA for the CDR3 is TGTGCCAGCAGCTCTGACAGGGGTAGCAATCAGCCCCAGCATTTT. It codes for CASSSDRGSNQPQHF.